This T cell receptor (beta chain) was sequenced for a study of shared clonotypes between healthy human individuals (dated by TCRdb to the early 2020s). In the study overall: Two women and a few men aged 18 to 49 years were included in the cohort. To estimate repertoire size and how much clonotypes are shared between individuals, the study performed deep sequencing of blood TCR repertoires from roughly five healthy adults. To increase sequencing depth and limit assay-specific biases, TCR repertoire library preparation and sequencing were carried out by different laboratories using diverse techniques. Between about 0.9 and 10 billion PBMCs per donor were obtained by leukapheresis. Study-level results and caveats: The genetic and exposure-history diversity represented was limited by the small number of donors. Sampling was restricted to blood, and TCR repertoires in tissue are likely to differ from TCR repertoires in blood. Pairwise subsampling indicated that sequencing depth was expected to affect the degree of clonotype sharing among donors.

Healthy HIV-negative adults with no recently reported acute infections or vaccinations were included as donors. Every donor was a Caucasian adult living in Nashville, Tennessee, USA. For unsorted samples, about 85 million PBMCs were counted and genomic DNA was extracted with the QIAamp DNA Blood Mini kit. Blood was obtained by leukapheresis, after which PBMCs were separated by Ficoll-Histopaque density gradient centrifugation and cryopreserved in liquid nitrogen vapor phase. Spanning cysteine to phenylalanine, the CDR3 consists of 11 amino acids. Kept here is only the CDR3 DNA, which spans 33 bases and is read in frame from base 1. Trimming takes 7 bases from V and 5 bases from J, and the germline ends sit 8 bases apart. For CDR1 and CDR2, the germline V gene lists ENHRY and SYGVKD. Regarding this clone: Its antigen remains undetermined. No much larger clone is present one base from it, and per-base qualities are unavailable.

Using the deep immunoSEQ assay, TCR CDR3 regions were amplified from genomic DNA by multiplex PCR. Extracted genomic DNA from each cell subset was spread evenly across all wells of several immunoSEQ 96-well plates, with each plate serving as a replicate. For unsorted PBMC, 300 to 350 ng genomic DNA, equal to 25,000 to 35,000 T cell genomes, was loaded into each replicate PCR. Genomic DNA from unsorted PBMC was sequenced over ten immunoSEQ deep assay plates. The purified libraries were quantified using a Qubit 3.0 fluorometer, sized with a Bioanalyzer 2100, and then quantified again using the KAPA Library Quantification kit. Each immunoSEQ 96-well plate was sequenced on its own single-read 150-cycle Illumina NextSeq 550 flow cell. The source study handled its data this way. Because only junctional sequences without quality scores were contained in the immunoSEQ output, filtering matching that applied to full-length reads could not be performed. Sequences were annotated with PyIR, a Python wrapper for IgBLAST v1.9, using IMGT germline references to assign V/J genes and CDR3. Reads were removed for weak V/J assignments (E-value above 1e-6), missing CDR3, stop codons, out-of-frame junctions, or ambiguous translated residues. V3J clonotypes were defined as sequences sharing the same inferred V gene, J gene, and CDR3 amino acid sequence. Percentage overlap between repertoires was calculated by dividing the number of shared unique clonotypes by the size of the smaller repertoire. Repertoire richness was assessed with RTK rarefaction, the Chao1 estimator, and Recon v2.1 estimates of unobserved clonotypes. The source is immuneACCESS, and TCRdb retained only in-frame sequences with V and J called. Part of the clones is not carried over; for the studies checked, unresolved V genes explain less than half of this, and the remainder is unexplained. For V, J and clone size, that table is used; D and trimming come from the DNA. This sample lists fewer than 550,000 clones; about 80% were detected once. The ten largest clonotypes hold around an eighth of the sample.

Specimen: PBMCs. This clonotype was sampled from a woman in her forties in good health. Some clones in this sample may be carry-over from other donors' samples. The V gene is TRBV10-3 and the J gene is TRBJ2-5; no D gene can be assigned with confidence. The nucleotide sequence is TGTGCCATCACGAATGGGGAGACCCAGTACTTC. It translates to CAITNGETQYF.